This TCR beta chain was captured by sequencing in a study of human T cells and chemical hapten exposure. Study at large: Patch tests put 0.01% DPC on the upper back, read at 6 days. Study-wide points: Expanded TCRs grouped into significantly more large CDR3 similarity clusters than controls produced.

This clonotype occurred many times. Antigen: not known. One entry per CDR3 protein, called by TCRdb with MiXCR from the RACE reads. This table holds around 71,000 distinct CDR3 sequences, roughly 9.8% found once. The time point here: patch test 1, 2 weeks after DPC sensitization. The treatment denotes: therapeutic diphenylcyclopropenone sensitization with weekly scalp DPC. Donors were 18 to 70-year-old alopecia patients suitable for DPC. The sample was whole blood, taken in connection with sensitization to the hapten diphenylcyclopropenone (DPC). The sequence was obtained from a woman aged 35 to 49 with alopecia areata. Some clones in this sample may be carry-over from other donors' samples.

CDR3 sequence reads: CASSYAEYGYTF. The CDR3 bases are TGTGCCAGCAGCTATGCCGAATATGGCTACACCTTC. The chain carries TRBV7-9 and TRBJ1-2; unclear D gene. Trimming took 4 bases from V and 5 from J, leaving 8 bases between them. Germline values: CDR1 SEHNR, CDR2 FQNEAQ (reference sequence). This CDR3 spans 12 amino acids.